These 27 T cell receptor beta chains originate from one sample sequenced in a study of cytomegalovirus exposure and HLA in healthy donors. PCR primers comprised 60 Vbeta and 13 Jbeta primers. The method was immunoSEQ multiplex PCR; TCRdb's version includes in-frame clones alone and lacks a portion of them. The sample consists of roughly 150,000 clones, around four fifths of them appearing once. Source material: PBMCs. Receptors originate from a boy younger than 10 in good health and CMV-seronegative.

V gene TRBV4-3 combines with J gene TRBJ2-2; TRBD1 is a possible D gene (6 bases). Trimming stripped 0 bases from V and 2 bases from J, with 13 bases between. The CDR3 covers 17 residues. CDR1 and CDR2 from the germline V gene are LGHNA and YSLEER. This chain's CDR3 is CASSQDGGRGNTGELFF. In DNA, the CDR3 is TGCGCCAGCAGCCAAGATGGGGGCAGGGGAAACACCGGGGAGCTGTTTTTT.

The chain links TRBV5-4 to TRBJ2-5; 9 bases fit TRBD2. This CDR3 contains 16 residues. Per germline, CDR1 SGHNT and CDR2 YYREEE (reference sequence). V lost 2 bases to trimming and J lost 0 bases; unmatched junction nucleotides: 5. This CDR3 reads CASSFLAGANQETQYF. CDR3 nucleotide sequence: TGTGCCAGCAGCTTTTTAGCGGGAGCTAACCAAGAGACCCAGTACTTC.

J is TRBJ1-2 and V is TRBV7-2; TRBD1 might be the D (6 bases). Germline loops: CDR1 SGHTA, CDR2 FQGNSA. This CDR3 spans 13 amino acids. V dropped 8 bases and J dropped 3 bases, with 13 bases sitting between them. The CDR3 is CASLSTGYYGYTF. DNA of the CDR3: TGTGCCAGCCTTTCAACAGGGTACTATGGCTACACCTTC.

In DNA, the CDR3 is TGTGCCACCAGCAGACAGGGAGGGATGGGATACACTGAAGCTTTCTTT. Translating it yields CATSRQGGMGYTEAFF. V and J are TRBV15 and TRBJ1-1; a possible D gene is TRBD1 (5 bases). Germline V lookup: CDR1 LNHNV, CDR2 YYDKDF (reference sequence). CDR3 length: 16 amino acids. Between the trimmed V and J ends, which lost 2 bases and 3 bases, there was a span of 16 bases.

This chain connects TRBV19 to TRBJ1-1; the D is unclear. V lost 1 base to trimming and J lost 3 bases, with 9 bases between them. Looked up from germline, CDR1 is LNHDA and CDR2 is SQIVND (reference sequence). This CDR3 spans 14 amino acids. The CDR3 is CASSIVGSYTEAFF. CDR3 nucleotides: TGTGCCAGTAGTATAGTGGGCAGTTACACTGAAGCTTTCTTT.

The chain carries TRBV6-5 and TRBJ2-2; 10 nucleotides match TRBD2. The germline gives CDR1 MNHEY, CDR2 SVGAGI. This CDR3 contains 13 residues. J was trimmed by 6 bases and V by 5 bases; bases with no gene match: 0. The CDR3 spells CASSSGGAGELFF. The CDR3 nucleotides are TGTGCCAGCAGTAGCGGGGGGGCCGGGGAGCTGTTTTTT.

V and J are TRBV9 and TRBJ1-1; 7 nucleotides agree with TRBD1. V shed 0 bases and J 7 bases; nucleotides not matched to a gene: 6. CDR3 length equals 14 residues. Germline CDR1 reads SGDLS; CDR2 reads YYNGEE. The CDR3 sequence is CASSVAGDSSEAFF. For the CDR3, the DNA is TGTGCCAGCAGCGTAGCGGGGGACAGTAGTGAAGCTTTCTTT.

This clone was picked up one time. CDR3 residues: CASSLVRANTGELFF. The CDR3 DNA sequence: TGTGCCAGCAGCTTAGTACGAGCCAACACCGGGGAGCTGTTTTTT. V and J are TRBV7-8 and TRBJ2-2; D remains ambiguous. The CDR3 has 15 amino acids. Per the germline V gene, CDR1 is SGHVS and CDR2 is FQNEAQ. Trimming took off 1 base at V and 2 bases at J, with 8 bases between the two ends.

The V call is TRBV9, the J call TRBJ2-1, with D maybe TRBD1 (6 bases). Trimming pared 2 bases from V and 6 bases from J, leaving 18 bases between. Germline lookup yields CDR1 SGDLS and CDR2 YYNGEE. The CDR3 extends over 16 amino acids. CDR3 residues: CASSVRGTFESNEQFF. CDR3 nucleotide sequence: TGTGCCAGCAGCGTGCGAGGGACATTTGAAAGCAATGAGCAGTTCTTC.

This chain joins TRBV19 and TRBJ1-1; no firm D call. With 4 bases removed from V and 0 bases from J, the gap between germline ends came to 6 bases. In germline, CDR1 is LNHDA, CDR2 SQIVND (reference sequence). The CDR3 extends over 13 amino acids. The CDR3 is CASSTFVNTEAFF. The DNA for the CDR3 is TGTGCCAGTAGTACTTTCGTGAACACTGAAGCTTTCTTT.

Points on this clone: One end of the junction does not line up with germline, which may come from a read error. The genes are TRBV6-6 and TRBJ2-3, with a tentative D call TRBD1 (6 bases). The length of the CDR3 is 13 residues. Germline V gene data show CDR1 as MNHNY and CDR2 as SVGAGI (reference sequence). The CDR3 bases are TGTGCCAGTTGGGGGCCGGGCACGGATACGCAGTATTTT. It translates to CASWGPGTDTQYF.

V and J are TRBV7-8 and TRBJ2-1; TRBD1 matches at 7 bases. The ends lost 3 bases at V and 2 bases at J; junction bases unmatched: 13. The germline V gene encodes CDR1 SGHVS and CDR2 FQNEAQ. The CDR3 totals 18 residues. In DNA form, the CDR3 reads TGTGCCAGCAGCTTCATTCGGCGACAGGGTAATACCTACAATGAGCAGTTCTTC. It is translated as CASSFIRRQGNTYNEQFF.

This clone was recorded a few times. The gene calls are TRBV10-2 and TRBJ2-7, with 8 bases lining up with TRBD1. The CDR3 totals 14 residues. Per the germline V gene, CDR1 is WSHSY and CDR2 is SAAADI. V shed 3 bases and J 5 bases; nucleotides not matched to a gene: 6. CDR3 protein: CASSDSDRANEQYF. The CDR3 bases are TGCGCCAGCAGTGACTCGGACAGGGCGAACGAGCAGTACTTC.

This chain joins TRBV7-2 and TRBJ1-1, with 9 bases matching TRBD1. Germline V lookup: CDR1 SGHTA, CDR2 FQGNSA. J gave up 11 bases and V 5 bases, and 12 bases lay outside the gene matches. The CDR3 has 14 residues. CDR3 amino acids: CASSPGTGLLGAFF. The CDR3 nucleotides are TGTGCCAGCAGCCCTGGGACAGGGCTGCTTGGGGCTTTCTTT. The full variable domain, rest sourced from reference TRBV7-2 and TRBJ1-1, is GAGVSQSPSNKVTEKGKDVELRCDPISGHTALYWYRQSLGQGLEFLIYFQGNSAPDKSGLPSDRFSAERTGGSVSTLTIQRTQQEDSAVYLCASSPGTGLLGAFFGQGTRLTVV.

This chain joins TRBV6-1 and TRBJ1-6; D is perhaps TRBD1 (5 bases). Germline CDR1 and CDR2: MNHNS and SASEGT. CDR3 length: 17 residues. Trimming cost V 1 base and J 4 bases, with 14 bases left between them. The CDR3 here is CASSEDSGARYNSPLHF. CDR3 bases: TGTGCCAGCAGTGAAGATTCTGGGGCCCGGTATAATTCACCCCTCCACTTT.

The gene calls are TRBV7-2 and TRBJ1-5; TRBD1 might be the D (5 bases). Trimming took 5 bases from V and 9 from J, leaving 17 bases between them. The CDR3 sequence is 14 residues long. Germline-derived CDR1 and CDR2 are SGHTA and FQGNSA. The CDR3, as DNA: TGTGCCAGCAGCCCCAGGACGGGGGGTTGGCCCCAGCATTTT. Its protein product is CASSPRTGGWPQHF.

The V call is TRBV5-5, the J call TRBJ1-5; D is possibly TRBD1 (5 bases). Germline V gene sequence: CDR1 SGHKS, CDR2 YYEKEE (reference sequence). The CDR3 runs to 16 residues. Trimming took 0 bases from V and 0 from J, leaving 10 bases between them. CDR3 region: CASSLDRPYSNQPQHF. DNA of the CDR3: TGTGCCAGCAGCTTGGACAGGCCTTATAGCAATCAGCCCCAGCATTTT.

This rearrangement joins TRBV7-9 to TRBJ2-1; tentative D call: TRBD2 (5 bases). Trimming removed 3 bases from V and 10 bases from J, with 10 bases in between. Germline V gives CDR1 SEHNR, CDR2 FQNEAQ (reference sequence). The CDR3 is made up of 12 amino acids. For the CDR3, the DNA is TGTGCCAGCAGCTTCCCACTAGGGGAGCAGTTCTTC. Its translation: CASSFPLGEQFF.

The chain links TRBV7-2 to TRBJ2-1, with D tentatively TRBD2 (6 bases). In germline, CDR1 is SGHTA, CDR2 FQGNSA. V was cut by 4 bases and J by 7 bases, with 20 bases left in between. The CDR3 loop spans 16 amino acids. CDR3 sequence reads: CASSSNLRAGWNEQFF. The CDR3 DNA reads as TGTGCCAGCAGCTCTAATCTCCGTGCGGGGTGGAATGAGCAGTTCTTC.

The chain uses TRBV10-2 and TRBJ1-4, with D possibly TRBD1 on 5 matching bases. Germline CDR1 is WSHSY and CDR2 is SAAADI. Deletions cut 0 bases from V and 12 bases from J, with 11 bases between. The length of the CDR3 is 13 residues. In DNA, the CDR3 is TGCGCCAGCAGTGAGTCTGGATTACAGGAACTGTTTTTT. Translation gives CASSESGLQELFF.

The rearrangement joins TRBV25-1 to TRBJ2-1; tentatively, D is TRBD2 (7 bases). V lost 5 bases to trimming and J lost 1 base, with 15 bases between them. CDR1 is MGHDK and CDR2 is SYGVNS in the germline V gene. The CDR3 consists of 16 residues. CDR3 sequence (DNA): TGTGCCAGCAGTACCTTTGCGGGGGCATCCTACAATGAGCAGTTCTTC. The encoded protein is CASSTFAGASYNEQFF. Variable domain in full (rest from reference TRBV25-1 and TRBJ2-1): EADIYQTPRYLVIGTGKKITLECSQTMGHDKMYWYQQDPGMELHLIHYSYGVNSTEKGDLSSESTVSRIRTEHFPLTLESARPSHTSQYLCASSTFAGASYNEQFFGPGTRLTVL.

This clone has just one count. This chain connects TRBV2 to TRBJ2-2; D is uncertain. Germline lookup yields CDR1 SNHLY and CDR2 FYNNEI. The V and J ends lost 7 bases and 5 bases respectively, with 8 bases between them. The CDR3 is 12 residues long. The CDR3 DNA is TGTGCCAGCATAACGGGTACCGGGGAGCTGTTTTTT. It yields the protein CASITGTGELFF.

The chain couples TRBV7-2 to TRBJ2-7; D is undetermined. Trimming shortened V by 4 bases and J by 2 bases, and 9 bases separated the two germline ends. Germline V gene lookup returns CDR1 SGHTA and CDR2 FQGNSA. The length of the CDR3 is 13 residues. CDR3 sequence: CASSYRVTYEQYF. In DNA, the CDR3 is TGTGCCAGCAGCTACCGGGTCACCTACGAGCAGTACTTC.

The V gene is TRBV11-2, the J gene TRBJ2-3, with a tentative D call TRBD1 (5 bases). The CDR3 totals 13 residues. CDR1 is SGHAT and CDR2 is FQNNGV in the germline V gene. The V end was cut by 1 base, the J end by 11 bases, with 13 bases between. The CDR3 sequence: CASSLGYRSQQYF. The DNA of the CDR3 is TGTGCCAGCAGCTTAGGGTACAGGAGCCAGCAGTATTTT.

V gene TRBV27 combines with J gene TRBJ2-7; D is ambiguous. V dropped 2 bases and J dropped 5 bases, with 13 bases sitting between them. The CDR3 spans 14 residues. Germline values: CDR1 MNHEY, CDR2 SMNVEV (reference sequence). In DNA form, the CDR3 reads TGTGCCAGCAGTTTACGGGTTTCGGTCCACGAGCAGTACTTC. It is translated as CASSLRVSVHEQYF.

This chain connects TRBV28 to TRBJ2-6, with D unresolved. Trimming left V 0 bases short and J 0 bases short, with 6 bases between. CDR1 is MDHEN and CDR2 is SYDVKM in the germline V gene. The CDR3 sequence is 16 residues long. Here the CDR3 reads CASSLWASSGANVLTF. As DNA, the CDR3 is TGTGCCAGCAGTTTATGGGCCAGCTCTGGGGCCAACGTCCTGACTTTC.

The chain couples TRBV5-1 to TRBJ2-5, with TRBD1 matching 9 bases. This CDR3 is 14 amino acids long. Trimming at V came to 3 bases and at J to 3 bases, leaving 3 bases not matched to a gene. Germline CDR1 is SGHRS and CDR2 is YFSETQ. CDR3: CASSSGQGEETQYF. In nucleotides, the CDR3 is TGCGCCAGCAGCTCGGGACAGGGAGAAGAGACCCAGTACTTC. The entire variable domain, with the rest obtained from reference TRBV5-1 and TRBJ2-5, is as follows: KAGVTQTPRYLIKTRGQQVTLSCSPISGHRSVSWYQQTPGQGLQFLFEYFSETQRNKGNFPGRFSGRQFSNSRSEMNVSTLELGDSALYLCASSSGQGEETQYFGPGTRLLVL.